Reported below is one TCR beta chain. Clones were sequenced by immunoSEQ multiplex PCR, and TCRdb holds only the in-frame ones, with some missing. The sample has 250,000 to 300,000 clones; about 86% are singletons. These data are taken from a study of blood T cell repertoires in COVID-19. About the research overall: The United States, Italy and Spain supplied acute and convalescent COVID-19 samples.

V shed 2 bases, J shed 3 bases, and the junction held 5 bases outside the gene matches. From germline, CDR1 is MNHEY and CDR2 SMNVEV (reference sequence). The CDR3 is made up of 16 amino acids. The origin of this receptor is an older woman with active or convalescent COVID-19. Material: peripheral blood. The gene calls are TRBV27 and TRBJ2-3; TRBD2 aligns across 10 bases. CDR3 region: CASSLAPGLATDTQYF. CDR3 bases: TGTGCCAGCAGTTTAGCGCCGGGACTAGCGACAGATACGCAGTATTTT.